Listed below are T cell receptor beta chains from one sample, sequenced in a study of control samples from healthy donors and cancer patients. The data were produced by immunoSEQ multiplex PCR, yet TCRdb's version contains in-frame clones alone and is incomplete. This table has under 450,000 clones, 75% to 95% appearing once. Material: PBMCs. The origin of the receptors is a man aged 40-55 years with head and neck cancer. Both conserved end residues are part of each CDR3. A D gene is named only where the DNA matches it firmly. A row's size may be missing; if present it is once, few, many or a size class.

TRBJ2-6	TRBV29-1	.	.	CSARGSSGANVLTF	TGCAGCGCCAGGGGCAGCTCTGGGGCCAACGTCCTGACTTTC
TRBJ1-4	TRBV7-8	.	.	CASSTTRGSEKLFF	TGTGCCAGCAGCACGACTAGGGGTAGTGAAAAACTGTTTTTT
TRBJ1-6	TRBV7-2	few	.	CASSQTIKTVLNSPLHF	TGTGCCAGCAGCCAAACGATCAAGACAGTTTTAAATTCACCCCTCCACTTT
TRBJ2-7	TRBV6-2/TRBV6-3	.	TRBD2	CASSLSLGLAVYEQYF	TGTGCCAGCAGTCTTTCCCTCGGGCTAGCGGTCTACGAGCAGTACTTC
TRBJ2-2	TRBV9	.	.	CASSVMPNTGELFF	TGTGCCAGCAGCGTAATGCCGAACACCGGGGAGCTGTTTTTT
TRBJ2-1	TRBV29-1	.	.	CSVGDYNEQFF	TGCAGCGTTGGGGACTACAATGAGCAGTTCTTC
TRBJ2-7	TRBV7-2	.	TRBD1	CASSLKTGDRVHEQYF	TGTGCCAGCAGCTTAAAAACCGGGGACAGGGTCCACGAGCAGTACTTC
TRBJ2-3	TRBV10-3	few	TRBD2	CAIRATSGGSDTQYF	TGTGCCATCAGGGCGACTAGCGGGGGGTCAGATACGCAGTATTTT
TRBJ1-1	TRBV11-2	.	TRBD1	CASSPKTGSTTEAFF	TGTGCCAGCAGCCCTAAGACAGGGTCGACCACTGAAGCTTTCTTT
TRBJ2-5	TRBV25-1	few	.	CASSGARTQYF	TGTGCCAGCAGTGGAGCGCGGACCCAGTACTTC
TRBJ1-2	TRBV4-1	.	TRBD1	CASSPPGQAPNYGYTF	TGCGCCAGCAGCCCTCCGGGACAGGCACCTAACTATGGCTACACCTTC
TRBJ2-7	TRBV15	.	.	CATSRDSGSEYEQYF	TGTGCCACCAGCAGAGATTCTGGGAGTGAATACGAGCAGTACTTC
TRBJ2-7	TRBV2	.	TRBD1	CAIGQGGEQYF	TGTGCCATTGGACAGGGTGGGGAGCAGTACTTC
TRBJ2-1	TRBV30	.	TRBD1	CAWIGQGSNEQFF	TGTGCCTGGATTGGACAGGGGAGCAATGAGCAGTTCTTC
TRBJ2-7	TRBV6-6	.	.	CASSYSIGTRSYEQYF	TGTGCCAGCAGTTACTCGATTGGGACGAGGAGCTACGAGCAGTACTTC
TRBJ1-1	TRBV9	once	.	CASTGVGTEAFF	TGTGCCAGCACCGGGGTGGGCACTGAAGCTTTCTTT
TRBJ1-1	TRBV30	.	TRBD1	CASNRGMNTEAFF	TGTGCCAGCAACAGGGGCATGAACACTGAAGCTTTCTTT
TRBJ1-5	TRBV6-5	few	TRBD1	CASSSGTGGQPQHF	TGTGCCAGCAGTTCCGGGACAGGGGGACAGCCCCAGCATTTT
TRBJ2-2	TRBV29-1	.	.	CSVEVLANTGELFF	TGCAGCGTTGAGGTTTTGGCGAACACCGGGGAGCTGTTTTTT
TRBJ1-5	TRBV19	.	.	CASSRSANGNQPQHF	TGTGCCAGTAGTCGCAGTGCTAACGGCAATCAGCCCCAGCATTTT
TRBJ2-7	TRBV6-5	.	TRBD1	CASSSDRGPYEQYF	TGTGCCAGCAGTTCGGACAGGGGACCCTACGAGCAGTACTTC
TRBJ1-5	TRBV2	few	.	CASSEAQFSNQPQHF	TGTGCCAGCAGTGAAGCGCAGTTTAGCAATCAGCCCCAGCATTTT
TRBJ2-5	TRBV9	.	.	CASSEVSGETQYF	TGTGCCAGCAGCGAGGTTTCCGGGGAGACCCAGTACTTC
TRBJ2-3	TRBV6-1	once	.	CASSEVWVPHTQYF	TGTGCCAGCAGTGAAGTTTGGGTGCCCCATACGCAGTATTTT